This note documents a single TCR beta chain sequence. The sample comes from a study of blood T cell repertoires in COVID-19. Across the study: Sources were T cells, B-cell-depleted T cells, or PBMCs; the material itself was cDNA or gDNA.

Trimming cost V 2 bases and J 1 base, with 11 bases left between them. CDR3 length: 15 residues. CDR1 and CDR2 from the germline V gene are SEHNR and FQNEAQ (reference sequence). The study assigned cohorts using participant-reported clinical history. Within the 2 weeks before study entry, each person in the exposed group met a COVID-19 case. As handled by the study authors: Nucleated cell counts were estimated from reference gene primer amplification. Profiling relied on immunoSEQ multiplex PCR, and the TCRdb table lists in-frame clones only, not all of them. V, J and clone size are those of that table, while D and trimming were read from the DNA. The sample carries 150,000 to 200,000 clones, 65% to 85% recorded once.

The J gene is TRBJ1-1, the V gene TRBV7-9; D gene unclear. The specimen sequenced was PBMCs or T cells enriched from blood (not recorded which). This TCR derives from a woman in her twenties or thirties who had been exposed to COVID-19. The CDR3 sequence is CASSLRGGGNTEAFF. In DNA form, the CDR3 reads TGTGCCAGCAGCTTACGGGGAGGAGGGAACACTGAAGCTTTCTTT.